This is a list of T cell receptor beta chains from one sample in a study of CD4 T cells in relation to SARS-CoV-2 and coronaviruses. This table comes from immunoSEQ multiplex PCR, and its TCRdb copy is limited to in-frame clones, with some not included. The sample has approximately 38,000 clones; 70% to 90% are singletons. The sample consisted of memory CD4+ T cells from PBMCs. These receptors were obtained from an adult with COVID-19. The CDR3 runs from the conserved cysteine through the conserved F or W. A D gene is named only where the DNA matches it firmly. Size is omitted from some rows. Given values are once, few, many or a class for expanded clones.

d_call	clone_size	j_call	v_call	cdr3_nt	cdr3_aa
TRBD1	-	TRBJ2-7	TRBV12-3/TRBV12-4	TGTGCCAGCAGCTCGGGACAGCTCTACGAGCAGTACTTC	CASSSGQLYEQYF
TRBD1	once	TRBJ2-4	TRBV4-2	TGTGCCAGCAGCCAATTAACAGGGGCCATTCAGTACTTC	CASSQLTGAIQYF
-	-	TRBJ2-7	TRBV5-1	TGCGCCAGCAGCCCGATCGGGGGCTCCTACGAGCAGTACTTC	CASSPIGGSYEQYF
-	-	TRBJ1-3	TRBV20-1	TGCAGTGCTAGTATCCTCGAGGAGTTCTCTGGAAACACCATATATTTT	CSASILEEFSGNTIYF
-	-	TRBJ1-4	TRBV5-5	TGTGCCAGCAGCTTGGATCCGCAGCAGGAATTTTTT	CASSLDPQQEFF
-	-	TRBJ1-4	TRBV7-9	TGTGCCAGCAGCCGAGCGCAGGGTACTAATGAAAAACTGTTTTTT	CASSRAQGTNEKLFF
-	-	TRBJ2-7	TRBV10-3	TGTGCCATCAGAGACGGACAAACGGCCGAGCAGTACTTC	CAIRDGQTAEQYF
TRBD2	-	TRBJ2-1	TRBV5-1	TGCGCCAGCAGCTTGTGGGGCAGCGGGGGGCCCAATGAGCAGTTCTTC	CASSLWGSGGPNEQFF
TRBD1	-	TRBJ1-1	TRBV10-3	TGTGCCATCAAAACTACACAACAGGGGGCGGTCACTGAAGCTTTCTTT	CAIKTTQQGAVTEAFF
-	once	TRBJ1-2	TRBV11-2	TGTGCCAGCAGCTCGGAGTTCTTGAACTATGGCTACACCTTC	CASSSEFLNYGYTF
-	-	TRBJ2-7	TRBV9	TGTGCCAGCAGCGTAGGGTCCCGGGGTTACGAGCAGTACTTC	CASSVGSRGYEQYF
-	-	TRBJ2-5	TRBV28	TGTGCCAGCAGCCCCCGGGACACCCGAAGGACCCAGTACTTC	CASSPRDTRRTQYF
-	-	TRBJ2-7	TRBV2	TGTGCCAGCAGGAACCAATACGAGCAGTACTTC	CASRNQYEQYF
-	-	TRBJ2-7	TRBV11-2	TGTGCCAGCAGCTGGCGGGACAGATACGAGCAGTACTTC	CASSWRDRYEQYF
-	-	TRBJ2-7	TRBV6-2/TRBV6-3	TGTGCCAGCAGCCGGACACCTTCCTACGAGCAGTACTTC	CASSRTPSYEQYF
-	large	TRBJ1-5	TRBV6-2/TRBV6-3	TGTGCCAGCAGTTACAGAGATCAGCCCCAGCATTTT	CASSYRDQPQHF
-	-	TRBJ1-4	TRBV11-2	TGTGCCAGCAGCTCAACGGGACCGCACGGTGAAAAACTGTTTTTT	CASSSTGPHGEKLFF
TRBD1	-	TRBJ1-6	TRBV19	TGTGCCAGTAGTATAGATGGGACAGGATATAATTCACCCCTCCACTTT	CASSIDGTGYNSPLHF
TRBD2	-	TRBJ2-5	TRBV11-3	TGTGCCAGCAGTTTAAGCGGGGGGGCCTGGGAGACCCAGTACTTC	CASSLSGGAWETQYF
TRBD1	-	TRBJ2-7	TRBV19	TGTGCCACCAGGCCGGGACAGGGGCACGAGCAGTACTTC	CATRPGQGHEQYF
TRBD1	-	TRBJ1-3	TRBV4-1	TGCGCCAGCAGCCAGAGGATTACTAGGGGGCTAGGAAACACCATATATTTT	CASSQRITRGLGNTIYF
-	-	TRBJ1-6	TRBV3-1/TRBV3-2	TGTGCCAGCAGCCAAGAACGTCGGGAGAATTCACCCCTCCACTTT	CASSQERRENSPLHF
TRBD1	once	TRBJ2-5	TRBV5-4	TGTGCCAGCCACACAGGACAGGGACCAGAGACCCAGTACTTC	CASHTGQGPETQYF
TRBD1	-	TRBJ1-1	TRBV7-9	TGTGCCAGCAGCTTACGGGGGACAGCCGGGGGCCTAAGGGGCACTGAAGCTTTCTTT	CASSLRGTAGGLRGTEAFF
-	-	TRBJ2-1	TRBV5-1	TGCGCCAGCAGCTTGGAGGACAACTCCTACAATGAGCAGTTCTTC	CASSLEDNSYNEQFF
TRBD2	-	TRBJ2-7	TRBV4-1	TGCGCCAGCAGCCAAGGGACTAGCGGGGGCTTCGAGCAGTACTTC	CASSQGTSGGFEQYF
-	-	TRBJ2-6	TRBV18	TGTGCCAGCTCACCAAAGTTTGGGGAGACTGGGGCCAACGTCCTGACTTTC	CASSPKFGETGANVLTF
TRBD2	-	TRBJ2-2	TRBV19	TGTGCCAGTAGTGGACTAGCGGGGGGGCCATCGGGCACCGGGGAGCTGTTTTTT	CASSGLAGGPSGTGELFF
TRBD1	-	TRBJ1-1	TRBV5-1	TGCGCCAGCAGCCCTAGGACAGGGGCTAGCAACACTGAAGCTTTCTTT	CASSPRTGASNTEAFF
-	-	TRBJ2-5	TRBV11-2	TGTGCCAGCAGCTTAGTAGAGACCCAGTACTTC	CASSLVETQYF
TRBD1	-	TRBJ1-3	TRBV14	TGTGCCAGCAGCCCAAGGACAGGTGGAAACACCATATATTTT	CASSPRTGGNTIYF
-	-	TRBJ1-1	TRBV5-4	TGTGCCAGCAGCCCACAAACGAACACTGAAGCTTTCTTT	CASSPQTNTEAFF
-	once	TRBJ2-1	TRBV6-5	TGTGCCAGCAGGAGACAGGGACTACGCAATGAGCAGTTCTTC	CASRRQGLRNEQFF
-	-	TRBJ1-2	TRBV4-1	TGCGCCAGCAGCCAAGCGACCTATGGCTACACCTTC	CASSQATYGYTF
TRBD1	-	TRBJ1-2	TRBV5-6	TGTGCCAGCAGCCCATCAGGACAGGGGGCGTGGGGCTACACCTTC	CASSPSGQGAWGYTF
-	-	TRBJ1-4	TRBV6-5	TGTGCCAGCAGGGGCCGAGGGTCGGAAAAACTGTTTTTT	CASRGRGSEKLFF
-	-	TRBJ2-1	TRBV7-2	TGTGCCAGCAGCTTAGAGGCGCAGGTATACAATGAGCAGTTCTTC	CASSLEAQVYNEQFF
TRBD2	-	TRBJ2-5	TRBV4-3	TGCGCCAGCAGCCAATCCACCGGGACTAGAGAGACCCAGTACTTC	CASSQSTGTRETQYF
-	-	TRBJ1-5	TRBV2	TGTGCCAGCAGTGGAACACGGAATAGCAATCAGCCCCAGCATTTT	CASSGTRNSNQPQHF
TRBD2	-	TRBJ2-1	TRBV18	TGTGCCAGCTCACCGATAGCGGGGGCGAACTACAATGAGCAGTTCTTC	CASSPIAGANYNEQFF